The 25 T cell receptor beta chains listed next were all sequenced from one sample in a study of T cell responses to AZD1222 COVID-19 vaccine. Only in-frame clones appear in the TCRdb table, and some are missing; sequencing was by immunoSEQ multiplex PCR. Of around 120,000 clones in the sample, 80% to 90% were seen once. Here the sequenced sample was peripheral blood, taken on day 0 of AZD1222 vaccination. The receptors shown here come from an adult in good health.

V and J are TRBV28 and TRBJ1-1; 7 positions agree with TRBD1. Germline lookup yields CDR1 MDHEN and CDR2 SYDVKM. J gave up 9 bases and V 7 bases, and 11 bases lay outside the gene matches. The CDR3 consists of 13 residues. The CDR3 reads CASTTGAGLKAFF. CDR3 bases: TGTGCCAGCACTACAGGGGCAGGCCTAAAAGCTTTCTTT.

This clone was detected once. The chain couples TRBV7-8 to TRBJ1-2; D gene ambiguous. Trimming removed 5 bases at V and 2 bases at J, with 6 bases between. In germline, CDR1 is SGHVS, CDR2 FQNEAQ. This CDR3 spans 12 amino acids. CDR3 sequence: CASSQFNYGYTF. As DNA, the CDR3 is TGTGCCAGCAGCCAGTTCAACTATGGCTACACCTTC.

This rearrangement joins TRBV6-6 to TRBJ1-5; 8 nucleotides match TRBD1. Trimming took 2 bases from V and 4 from J; bases not matched to a gene: 7. The CDR3 is made up of 16 amino acids. The V gene's germline CDR1 is MNHNY and CDR2 SVGAGI (reference sequence). The CDR3 DNA follows: TGTGCCAGCAGTTACGGATCAGGGGGCGAGAATCAGCCCCAGCATTTT. This codes for CASSYGSGGENQPQHF.

The J gene is TRBJ2-3, the V gene TRBV19; TRBD1 agrees at 9 bases. Per the germline V gene, CDR1 is LNHDA and CDR2 is SQIVND (reference sequence). This CDR3 region has 15 residues. Germline trimming cut 9 bases from V and 1 base from J; bases unmatched to any gene: 8. The CDR3 here is CASRNRGPRTDTQYF. The CDR3 DNA reads as TGTGCCAGCAGAAACAGGGGGCCCCGCACAGATACGCAGTATTTT. Looking up the rest from reference TRBV19 and TRBJ2-3 gives the full variable domain: DGGITQSPKYLFRKEGQNVTLSCEQNLNHDAMYWYRQDPGQGLRLIYYSQIVNDFQKGDIAEGYSVSREKKESFPLTVTSAQKNPTAFYLCASRNRGPRTDTQYFGPGTRLTVL.

This clone was detected a few times. The V and J genes are TRBV30 and TRBJ1-4; TRBD1 is a possible D gene (5 bases). Germline V gene lookup returns CDR1 GTSNPN and CDR2 SVGIG (reference sequence). Trimming pared 2 bases from V and 10 bases from J, leaving 20 bases between. The CDR3 consists of 15 residues. CDR3 residues: CAWSSSGGFRGKLFF. Written as DNA, the CDR3 is TGTGCCTGGAGTTCCTCTGGAGGTTTTAGGGGAAAACTGTTTTTT. Full variable domain (rest looked up from reference TRBV30 and TRBJ1-4): SQTIHQWPATLVQPVGSPLSLECTVEGTSNPNLYWYRQAAGRGLQLLFYSVGIGQISSEVPQNLSASRPQDRQFILSSKKLLLSDSGFYLCAWSSSGGFRGKLFFGSGTQLSVL.

The chain combines TRBV21-1 with TRBJ1-1. TRBV21-1 is assigned pseudogene status. The CDR3 extends over 17 amino acids. CDR3 amino acids: CASSKASRGLPNTEAFF. CDR3 nucleotides: TGTGCCAGCAGCAAAGCTTCAAGGGGACTCCCTAACACTGAAGCTTTCTTT.

The rearrangement links TRBV5-4 to TRBJ2-5; maybe TRBD1 (6 bases). Germline lookup yields CDR1 SGHNT and CDR2 YYREEE (reference sequence). This CDR3 comprises 15 residues. V dropped 1 base and J dropped 1 base, with 11 bases sitting between them. The CDR3 loop reads CASSLTGNPQETQYF. CDR3 coding DNA: TGTGCCAGCAGCTTGACAGGGAATCCCCAAGAGACCCAGTACTTC.

This chain joins TRBV4-3 and TRBJ1-5; no clear D gene. CDR1 is LGHNA, CDR2 YSLEER, per germline. Trimming left V 0 bases short and J 1 base short, with 1 base between. The CDR3 is made up of 13 amino acids. The CDR3 region is CASSQDSNQPQHF. The CDR3 DNA reads as TGCGCCAGCAGCCAAGACAGCAATCAGCCCCAGCATTTT.

The chain joins TRBV18 to TRBJ1-1; D is uncertain. V shed 1 base and J shed 5 bases, with 8 bases lying between them. CDR3 length: 13 residues. Germline-derived CDR1 and CDR2 are KGHSH and LQKENI. The CDR3 protein is CASSPLPGTEAFF. CDR3 coding DNA: TGTGCCAGCTCACCACTTCCGGGTACTGAAGCTTTCTTT.

V usage is TRBV6-2 or TRBV6-3 and J usage is TRBJ2-5; TRBD2 matches at 15 bases. V was pared by 5 bases and J by 9 bases, with 16 bases of the junction left unmatched. The CDR3 runs 18 residues. Germline V gene data show CDR1 as MNHEY and CDR2 as SVGEGT. Written as DNA, the CDR3 is TGTGCCAGCAGTAAGGGACTAGCGGGGGGCCTTGGTTTTGGGGCCCAGTACTTC. Encoded protein: CASSKGLAGGLGFGAQYF.

V usage is TRBV30 and J usage is TRBJ1-1; no clear D gene. Per germline, CDR1 GTSNPN and CDR2 SVGIG (reference sequence). The V end lost 0 bases, the J end lost 5 bases, and 13 bases lay between the germline ends. The CDR3 covers 14 residues. CDR3: CAWSVKATSTEAFF. The DNA of the CDR3 is TGTGCCTGGAGTGTAAAGGCAACCTCGACTGAAGCTTTCTTT.

The CDR3 sequence is CASSPTGVRSYEQYF. The CDR3, as DNA: TGTGCCAGCAGCCCGACAGGGGTCCGCTCCTACGAGCAGTACTTC. The rearrangement uses TRBV5-6 and TRBJ2-7; 8 nucleotides align to TRBD1. The V and J ends lost 4 bases and 0 bases, in that order; junction bases with no gene match: 6. CDR3 length: 15 amino acids. Germline assignment: CDR1 SGHDT and CDR2 YYEEEE.

The chain links TRBV19 to TRBJ2-7; 7 bases align to TRBD1. The CDR3 is 14 residues long. The germline V gene encodes CDR1 LNHDA and CDR2 SQIVND (reference sequence). The junction had 7 bases not matched to a gene; V was cut back by 6 bases and J by 2 bases. CDR3 nucleotides: TGTGCCAGTAGCTCGGGACAGCCTGCCTACGAGCAGTACTTC. The encoded protein is CASSSGQPAYEQYF.

This clone was observed once. The chain uses TRBV2 and TRBJ2-2, with no clear D. The V gene lost 5 bases and the J gene lost 4 bases, with 5 bases spanning the gap. The CDR3 contains 12 residues. The germline gives CDR1 SNHLY, CDR2 FYNNEI. Written as DNA, the CDR3 is TGTGCCAGCAGTACACCCACCGGGGAGCTGTTTTTT. Amino acids: CASSTPTGELFF.

The rearrangement uses TRBV5-1 and TRBJ1-1, with 8 bases that match TRBD1. The CDR3 has 14 residues. The germline CDR1 and CDR2 sequences are SGHRS and YFSETQ. Trimming removed 4 bases from V and 4 bases from J; junction bases left unmatched: 6. The CDR3 loop reads CASSPRTGPTEAFF. In DNA form, the CDR3 reads TGCGCCAGCAGCCCACGGACAGGGCCCACTGAAGCTTTCTTT.

This chain joins TRBV5-5 and TRBJ2-5; 8 bases agree with TRBD2. Germline V lookup: CDR1 SGHKS, CDR2 YYEKEE (reference sequence). The V and J ends lost 2 bases and 4 bases, in that order; junction bases with no gene match: 1. This CDR3 spans 13 amino acids. The CDR3 reads CASSFSGGETQYF. The CDR3, as DNA: TGTGCCAGCAGCTTCAGCGGGGGAGAGACCCAGTACTTC.

This clone was observed a single time. V gene TRBV7-2 combines with J gene TRBJ1-4, with a possible D match to TRBD1 (5 bases). The CDR3 spans 15 residues. The V end lost 7 bases, the J end lost 2 bases, and 14 bases lay between the germline ends. Germline V gene data show CDR1 as SGHTA and CDR2 as FQGNSA. The chain's CDR3 is CASTLGGVTNEKLFF. The CDR3 region has the DNA TGTGCCAGCACCCTAGGAGGGGTGACTAATGAAAAACTGTTTTTT.

The genes are TRBV28 and TRBJ1-1, with a possible D match to TRBD1 (5 bases). The CDR3 has 16 amino acids. The V gene's germline CDR1 is MDHEN and CDR2 SYDVKM. Deletions cut 4 bases from V and 3 bases from J, with 18 bases between. CDR3 nucleotides: TGTGCCAGCAGTTACGGTCTGGGGCGGGGGGACACTGAAGCTTTCTTT. Translation gives CASSYGLGRGDTEAFF. The complete variable domain, with remaining parts taken from reference TRBV28 and TRBJ1-1, reads DVKVTQSSRYLVKRTGEKVFLECVQDMDHENMFWYRQDPGLGLRLIYFSYDVKMKEKGDIPEGYSVSREKKERFSLILESASTNQTSMYLCASSYGLGRGDTEAFFGQGTRLTVV.

This chain connects TRBV28 to TRBJ1-2, with D tentatively TRBD1 (6 bases). Trimming removed 7 bases from V and 2 bases from J, with 14 bases in between. The CDR3 is 14 amino acids. The germline V gene has CDR1 MDHEN and CDR2 SYDVKM. CDR3 residues: CASNPSGHNYGYTF. CDR3 bases: TGTGCCAGCAACCCCTCGGGACACAACTATGGCTACACCTTC.

This chain connects TRBV11-3 to TRBJ2-3, with unresolved D. CDR1 and CDR2 from the germline V gene are SGHNT and YENEEA. The V end lost 3 bases, the J end lost 2 bases, and 9 bases lay between the germline ends. The CDR3 consists of 14 residues. This CDR3 is CASSFGDITDTQYF. The CDR3 bases are TGTGCCAGCAGCTTTGGAGACATCACAGATACGCAGTATTTT. The whole variable domain, remainder taken from reference TRBV11-3 and TRBJ2-3, is EAGVVQSPRYKIIEKKQPVAFWCNPISGHNTLYWYLQNLGQGPELLIRYENEEAVDDSQLPKDRFSAERLKGVDSTLKIQPAELGDSAVYLCASSFGDITDTQYFGPGTRLTVL.

The J gene is TRBJ1-6, the V gene TRBV6-4, with a possible D match to TRBD1 (5 bases). From germline, CDR1 is MRHNA and CDR2 SNTAGT. V gave up 6 bases and J gave up 8 bases, with 11 bases separating them. This CDR3 comprises 13 residues. This CDR3 is CASSETEHSPLHF. The CDR3 DNA reads as TGTGCCAGCAGCGAGACAGAGCATTCACCCCTCCACTTT.

The V and J genes are TRBV3-1 (or the pseudogene TRBV3-2) and TRBJ2-5; D is unresolved. CDR3 length: 15 residues. The V gene lost 0 bases and the J gene lost 0 bases, with 8 bases spanning the gap. Germline CDR1 and CDR2: LGHDT and YNNKEL (reference sequence). The CDR3 bases are TGTGCCAGCAGCCAAGATAGGGCGTACCAAGAGACCCAGTACTTC. This codes for CASSQDRAYQETQYF.

The gene calls are TRBV9 and TRBJ2-7, with D unresolved. CDR3 size: 13 residues. Germline loops: CDR1 SGDLS, CDR2 YYNGEE. The V end lost 4 bases, the J end lost 5 bases, and 13 bases lay between the germline ends. This CDR3 reads CASSSPLGNEQYF. The CDR3 nucleotides read TGTGCCAGCAGCTCACCTCTAGGGAACGAGCAGTACTTC.

The chain links TRBV28 to TRBJ1-3, with a weak D call TRBD1 (6 bases). The germline V gene encodes CDR1 MDHEN and CDR2 SYDVKM. Trimming took off 3 bases at V and 4 bases at J, with 13 bases between the two ends. This CDR3 spans 15 amino acids. The DNA of the CDR3 is TGTGCCAGCAGTTTGCCTACAGGGTCCGGAAACACCATATATTTT. Protein: CASSLPTGSGNTIYF.

This clone was seen more than once but under ten times. DNA for the CDR3: TGTGCCAGCAGTTCCCCACTGAGCGGGAGGGCCGCGGGGCTGTTTTTT. Translated, it gives CASSSPLSGRAAGLFF. The chain employs TRBV6-9 and TRBJ2-2; 10 bases line up with TRBD2. Trimming at V came to 4 bases and at J to 13 bases, leaving 15 bases not matched to a gene. Germline loops: CDR1 MNHGY, CDR2 SVAAGI. CDR3 size: 16 residues.